The rows below give T cell receptor beta chains drawn from one sample of a study of cytomegalovirus exposure and HLA in healthy donors. Clones were read by immunoSEQ multiplex PCR, and TCRdb kept only the in-frame ones, dropping some. Here the sample spans some 170,000 clones, roughly 82% being singletons. What was sequenced was PBMCs. The receptors here all came from a woman aged 30 to 39 in good health and CMV-seronegative. Each CDR3 is given with its conserved first and last residue. A D gene is named only where the DNA matches it firmly. Expanded clones are given a class, and other clones once, few, many or no size at all.

j_call clone_size d_call v_call cdr3_length cdr3_aa cdr3_nt
TRBJ1-5 . . TRBV16 15 CASSENTGSNQPQHF TGTGCCAGCAGCGAAAATACAGGCTCCAATCAGCCCCAGCATTTT
TRBJ2-3 . . TRBV19 13 CASRHGGADTQYF TGTGCCAGTAGGCACGGCGGAGCAGATACGCAGTATTTT
TRBJ2-1 . TRBD2 TRBV15 16 CATSIGRGASYNEQFF TGTGCCACCAGCATTGGGCGGGGGGCCTCCTACAATGAGCAGTTCTTC
TRBJ1-2 . . TRBV6-4 14 CASSISAGYYGYTF TGTGCCAGCAGTATATCCGCAGGGTACTATGGCTACACCTTC
TRBJ1-2 few . TRBV2 14 CASSDNLRGGGYTF TGTGCCAGCAGTGATAACCTACGGGGAGGTGGCTACACCTTC
TRBJ2-7 . . TRBV29-1 13 CSVDGGLGSEQYF TGCAGCGTTGACGGGGGGCTGGGATCCGAGCAGTACTTC
TRBJ2-7 . . TRBV19 13 CASSTAVSYEQYF TGTGCCAGTAGCACGGCGGTATCCTACGAGCAGTACTTC
TRBJ2-3 . . TRBV5-6 17 CASSLDAPGGFSDTQYF TGTGCCAGCAGCTTGGACGCACCAGGGGGGTTTTCGGATACGCAGTATTTT
TRBJ1-5 . TRBD1 TRBV19 11 CASKRTGPQHF TGTGCCAGCAAAAGGACAGGACCCCAGCATTTT
TRBJ1-5 . . TRBV7-9 14 CASSLAVGNQPQHF TGTGCCAGCAGCTTAGCCGTCGGGAATCAGCCCCAGCATTTT
TRBJ1-4 . . TRBV29-1 11 CSVGVREKLFF TGCAGCGTTGGCGTTCGTGAAAAACTGTTTTTT
TRBJ1-1 . . TRBV30 14 CAWSAGRPGTEAFF TGTGCCTGGAGTGCAGGGAGGCCAGGGACTGAAGCTTTCTTT
TRBJ1-1 . . TRBV10-3 13 CAITNRTGTEAFF TGTGCCATCACCAACCGGACGGGAACTGAAGCTTTCTTT
TRBJ2-5 . . TRBV5-1 14 CASRGAGVWETQYF TGCGCCAGCAGGGGGGCAGGAGTGTGGGAGACCCAGTACTTC
TRBJ2-5 . . TRBV28 14 CASGLGGMQETQYF TGTGCCAGCGGGCTCGGGGGAATGCAAGAGACCCAGTACTTC
TRBJ2-7 . TRBD1 TRBV6-1 15 CASSRTGFTDYEQYF TGTGCCAGCAGTAGGACAGGCTTTACAGACTACGAGCAGTACTTC
TRBJ2-6 . TRBD1 TRBV19 17 CASSMGQGYSGANVLTF TGTGCCAGTAGTATGGGACAGGGCTACTCTGGGGCCAACGTCCTGACTTTC
TRBJ1-2 . TRBD1 TRBV30 13 CAWGTGHNYGYTF TGTGCCTGGGGGACAGGGCATAATTATGGCTACACCTTC
TRBJ2-7 . TRBD2 TRBV10-3 14 CAISASGIVYEQYF TGTGCCATCAGTGCTAGCGGGATAGTCTACGAGCAGTACTTC
TRBJ2-2 . TRBD1 TRBV6-5 15 CASSRGTGVPGELFF TGTGCCAGCAGTCGAGGGACAGGGGTCCCCGGGGAGCTGTTTTTT
TRBJ2-1 . TRBD2 TRBV5-1 18 CASSLALGGGSLRNEQFF TGCGCCAGCAGCTTGGCTCTGGGCGGGGGGTCCTTAAGGAATGAGCAGTTCTTC
TRBJ2-1 . TRBD2 TRBV15 16 CATSRALAGADNEQFF TGTGCCACCAGCAGAGCACTAGCGGGAGCGGACAATGAGCAGTTCTTC
TRBJ2-7 . TRBD2 TRBV5-1 15 CASSLVAGGNYEQYF TGCGCCAGCAGCTTGGTAGCGGGAGGAAACTACGAGCAGTACTTC
TRBJ1-2 . TRBD1 TRBV9 15 CASSTWDRARDGYTF TGTGCCAGCAGCACTTGGGACAGGGCACGGGATGGCTACACCTTC
TRBJ1-1 few TRBD1 TRBV11-2 16 CASRDRGPRRGTEAFF TGTGCCAGCAGGGACAGGGGGCCGCGGCGGGGAACTGAAGCTTTCTTT
TRBJ2-2 few TRBD1 TRBV10-1 16 CASSDLQGRNTGELFF TGCGCCAGCAGTGACCTACAGGGGCGGAACACCGGGGAGCTGTTTTTT
TRBJ1-5 . TRBD1 TRBV4-3 14 CASSRGQGNQPQHF TGCGCCAGCAGCCGGGGACAGGGGAATCAGCCCCAGCATTTT
TRBJ2-7 . . TRBV19 14 CASSIRQGRDEQYF TGTGCCAGTAGTATCCGGCAGGGCCGGGACGAGCAGTACTTC
TRBJ2-7 . TRBD1 TRBV6-5 15 CASNRFGQGAYEQYF TGTGCCAGCAACCGATTCGGACAGGGTGCCTACGAGCAGTACTTC
TRBJ1-4 . . TRBV18 14 CASSHRATSEKLFF TGTGCCAGCTCACACAGGGCAACTAGTGAAAAACTGTTTTTT
TRBJ2-3 . . TRBV18 14 CASRGSTSTDTQYF TGTGCCAGCCGGGGGAGCACTAGCACAGATACGCAGTATTTT
TRBJ2-1 . TRBD2 TRBV27 16 CASSLLTAGGPNEQFF TGTGCCAGCAGTTTATTAACGGCGGGAGGGCCTAATGAGCAGTTCTTC
TRBJ2-1 . TRBD1 TRBV6-1 14 CASSATGEWNEQFF TGTGCCAGCAGTGCGACAGGGGAGTGGAATGAGCAGTTCTTC
TRBJ1-5 . TRBD1 TRBV7-2 14 CASSLRQGTQPQHF TGTGCCAGCAGCTTAAGACAGGGGACGCAGCCCCAGCATTTT
TRBJ1-2 . . TRBV13 13 CASSPPGAGGYTF TGTGCCAGCAGCCCCCCAGGCGCTGGGGGCTACACCTTC
TRBJ2-7 . TRBD1 TRBV4-1 17 CASSQDRQGQGLYEQYF TGCGCCAGCAGCCAAGATAGGCAGGGACAGGGACTTTACGAGCAGTACTTC
TRBJ1-2 . TRBD1 TRBV6-5 14 CASSYYRTGYGYTF TGTGCCAGCAGTTACTATAGGACAGGCTATGGCTACACCTTC
TRBJ1-4 . . TRBV27 13 CASSSSTNEKLFF TGTGCCAGCAGTTCCTCAACTAATGAAAAACTGTTTTTT
TRBJ2-3 . . TRBV29-1 17 CSVYGSAADPSTDMQYF TGCAGCGTTTACGGGTCAGCAGCCGACCCTAGCACAGATATGCAGTATTTT
TRBJ2-3 . TRBD2 TRBV9 17 CASSASRAGGTLDTQYF TGTGCCAGCAGCGCCTCCCGGGCGGGGGGCACGTTGGATACGCAGTATTTT
TRBJ1-2 once . TRBV19 13 CASSIQGSQGYTF TGTGCCAGTAGTATACAGGGAAGTCAGGGCTACACCTTC
TRBJ1-1 few . TRBV25-1 13 CASSKYRNTEAFF TGTGCCAGCAGTAAATACCGGAACACTGAAGCTTTCTTT
TRBJ1-2 . . TRBV2 14 CASSEAQGGVGYTF TGTGCCAGCAGTGAAGCGCAGGGAGGAGTTGGCTACACCTTC
TRBJ1-2 once TRBD1 TRBV29-1 13 CSVEQGVNYGYTF TGCAGCGTTGAACAGGGGGTTAACTATGGCTACACCTTC
TRBJ2-5 few . TRBV7-9 12 CSSSLARETQYF TGTTCCAGCAGCTTAGCCCGGGAGACCCAGTACTTC
TRBJ1-2 . TRBD1 TRBV25-1 16 CASSELRGRQDYGYTF TGTGCCAGCAGTGAATTAAGGGGGCGCCAAGATTATGGCTACACCTTC
TRBJ2-7 . TRBD2 TRBV28 12 CASLAGDYEQYF TGTGCCTCACTAGCGGGAGACTACGAGCAGTACTTC
TRBJ2-7 . . TRBV25-1 13 CASSDRTSYEQYF TGTGCCAGCAGTGACCGGACTTCCTACGAGCAGTACTTC
TRBJ2-1 . . TRBV14 14 CASRRGVTYNEQFF TGTGCCAGTCGCAGGGGGGTCACCTACAATGAGCAGTTCTTC
TRBJ2-1 . TRBD2 TRBV9 15 CASSFSGSSYNEQFF TGTGCCAGCAGCTTTAGCGGGAGCTCCTACAATGAGCAGTTCTTC
TRBJ1-6 few TRBD1 TRBV14 16 CASSRRTGPYNSPLHF TGTGCCAGCAGCCGACGGACAGGGCCCTATAATTCACCCCTCCACTTT
TRBJ2-1 . TRBD2 TRBV5-6 15 CASRNPGLASHEQFF TGTGCCAGCAGGAACCCGGGACTAGCGAGCCATGAGCAGTTCTTC
TRBJ2-3 few . TRBV7-2 14 CASSLVGGDDTQYF TGTGCCAGCAGCTTAGTTGGGGGCGATGATACGCAGTATTTT
TRBJ1-1 few . TRBV5-1 14 CASSPSGENTEAFF TGCGCCAGCAGCCCGTCGGGGGAGAACACTGAAGCTTTCTTT
TRBJ2-1 . . TRBV5-1 17 CASSLVGYGSSYNEQFF TGCGCCAGCAGCTTGGTGGGGTATGGGAGCTCCTACAATGAGCAGTTCTTC